Given below is one T cell receptor beta chain in context. Libraries were prepared by immunoSEQ multiplex PCR; TCRdb keeps only in-frame clonotypes and omits some of them. The data contain 130,000 to 150,000 clones, about 85% of them seen just once; the ten biggest clones take up 35% to 40%. These data come from a study of blood T cell repertoires in COVID-19. The wider study: COVID-19 samples, acute and convalescent, were from the United States, Italy and Spain. Nucleic acid was either cDNA or gDNA, and it came from T cells, B-cell-depleted T cells, or PBMCs.

This clonotype originated in a human donor in a cohort sampled during active COVID-19. The specimen was peripheral blood.

The CDR3 DNA reads as TGTGCCAGCAGTTCTCCACCGACAGGGGGCGGCTACACCTTC. Its translation: CASSSPPTGGGYTF. V usage is TRBV27 and J usage is TRBJ1-2, with 10 nucleotides matching TRBD1. Looked up from germline, CDR1 is MNHEY and CDR2 is SMNVEV (reference sequence). CDR3 length equals 14 residues. V was pared by 4 bases and J by 8 bases, with 7 bases of the junction left unmatched.